This T cell receptor (beta chain) originates from a study of blood T cell repertoires in COVID-19. Study at large: Sources were T cells, B-cell-depleted T cells, or PBMCs; the material itself was cDNA or gDNA.

The CDR3 runs to 17 residues. The V segment lost 3 bases and the J segment 1 base; nucleotides outside the gene matches: 6. Sequencing was performed with immunoSEQ multiplex PCR; in TCRdb, only in-frame clones are kept and a portion is missing. The data contain 150,000 to 200,000 clones, 80% to 85% of them singletons. Patients of the Seattle cohort, enrolled during active infection, were followed longitudinally. The receptor's source is a woman aged 70-85 years with COVID-19, enrolled during active disease. V is TRBV5-3 and J is TRBJ2-1; 11 bases line up with TRBD2. TRBV5-3 has ORF status, its function being uncertain. Sequenced input: peripheral blood. The CDR3 bases are TGTGCCAGAAGCTCGCGGACTAGCGGGCTGTCCTACAATGAGCAGTTCTTC. It yields the protein CARSSRTSGLSYNEQFF.